The 32 T cell receptor beta chains below come from one sample, sequenced in a study of early T cells in non-severe SARS-CoV-2 infection. TCRdb redid the calling of the 5' RACE reads with MiXCR, one entry per CDR3 protein. Of some 100,000 distinct CDR3 sequences in the sample, roughly 14% were seen once. Input material: whole blood. Every receptor here comes from an adult who was a healthcare worker with PCR-confirmed SARS-CoV-2 infection or an uninfected control (not recorded which).

This clonotype was seen only a few times. The V gene is TRBV5-4, the J gene TRBJ1-1; 10 bases agree with TRBD1. Germline V lookup: CDR1 SGHNT, CDR2 YYREEE (reference sequence). The V and J ends lost 9 bases and 4 bases, in that order; junction bases with no gene match: 6. The CDR3 runs 13 residues. The CDR3, as DNA: TGTGCCACCCGGACAGGGGGGACCACTGAAGCTTTCTTT. Translated, it gives CATRTGGTTEAFF.

The V gene is TRBV19, the J gene TRBJ1-5; 7 bases are a match to TRBD1. Germline lookup yields CDR1 LNHDA and CDR2 SQIVND (reference sequence). This CDR3 spans 14 amino acids. The J segment lost 6 bases and the V segment lost 6 bases, leaving 8 bases of the junction unmatched. The CDR3 sequence: CASSLPGGGQPQHF. In DNA form, the CDR3 reads TGTGCCAGTAGCCTACCAGGGGGAGGTCAGCCCCAGCATTTT.

This chain uses TRBV7-9 with TRBJ2-1; a possible D gene is TRBD1 (5 bases). Germline values: CDR1 SEHNR, CDR2 FQNEAQ (reference sequence). V was trimmed by 1 base and J by 4 bases, leaving 11 bases between them. The CDR3 loop spans 15 amino acids. The CDR3 spells CASSLGGQIYNEQFF. CDR3 sequence (DNA): TGTGCCAGCAGCTTAGGGGGCCAGATTTACAATGAGCAGTTCTTC. Full variable domain (outside the CDR3, taken from reference TRBV7-9 and TRBJ2-1): DTGVSQNPRHKITKRGQNVTFRCDPISEHNRLYWYRQTLGQGPEFLTYFQNEAQLEKSRLLSDRFSAERPKGSFSTLEIQRTEQGDSAMYLCASSLGGQIYNEQFFGPGTRLTVL.

This clonotype was found a few times. The V and J genes are TRBV27 and TRBJ2-1; D is undetermined. V lost 0 bases to trimming and J lost 10 bases, with 16 bases between them. Germline V gene lookup returns CDR1 MNHEY and CDR2 SMNVEV (reference sequence). The CDR3 sequence is 15 residues long. The DNA for the CDR3 is TGTGCCAGCAGTTTATCTTTTTCCGGCTGGGCAGAGCAGTTCTTC. Protein: CASSLSFSGWAEQFF.

The V call is TRBV19, the J call TRBJ2-1; D call uncertain. V was shortened by 3 bases and J by 10 bases, with 7 bases between the two germline ends. There are 11 residues in the CDR3. The germline CDR1 and CDR2 sequences are LNHDA and SQIVND (reference sequence). For the CDR3, the DNA is TGTGCCAGTAGTATTAGAGGAGAGCAGTTCTTC. Translation: CASSIRGEQFF.

This sequence joins TRBV5-6 and TRBJ1-2; D uncertain. Germline CDR1 reads SGHDT; CDR2 reads YYEEEE. There are 13 residues in the CDR3. V lost 2 bases and J 3 bases, leaving 8 bases between the germline ends. In nucleotides, the CDR3 is TGTGCCAGCAGCTTCGACTCTGACTATGGCTACACCTTC. Amino acids: CASSFDSDYGYTF.

The chain uses TRBV7-2 and TRBJ2-1, with D uncertain. CDR1 and CDR2 (germline): SGHTA, FQGNSA. This CDR3 region has 13 residues. The V end was cut by 2 bases, the J end by 6 bases, with 8 bases between. The DNA for the CDR3 is TGTGCCAGCAGCTTATTCAATCGCAATGAGCAGTTCTTC. It yields the protein CASSLFNRNEQFF.

There are a few counts of this clonotype. The chain links TRBV28 to TRBJ2-6, with 8 nucleotides matching TRBD1. The germline V gene has CDR1 MDHEN and CDR2 SYDVKM. The CDR3 is 16 residues long. Trimming at V came to 2 bases and at J to 4 bases, leaving 4 bases not matched to a gene. The CDR3 spells CASSLETGAGANVLTF. Written as DNA, the CDR3 is TGTGCCAGCAGTTTAGAGACAGGGGCCGGGGCCAACGTCCTGACTTTC.

The rearrangement joins TRBV4-1 to TRBJ1-5; D is perhaps TRBD1 (6 bases). CDR3 length equals 15 residues. CDR1 MGHRA and CDR2 YSYEKL come from the germline V gene. V was clipped by 5 bases and J by 7 bases, with 18 bases between them. CDR3 in amino acids: CASSYKGGDGQPQHF. The CDR3 DNA sequence: TGCGCCAGCAGCTATAAGGGGGGGGATGGGCAGCCCCAGCATTTT.

The genes are TRBV19 and TRBJ1-5, with TRBD1 matching 8 bases. The germline V gene encodes CDR1 LNHDA and CDR2 SQIVND (reference sequence). V lost 8 bases and J lost 5; bases outside the gene matches: 5. This CDR3 has 13 amino acids. CDR3 residues: CASDRGIYQPQHF. The CDR3 DNA follows: TGTGCCAGTGACAGGGGAATTTATCAGCCCCAGCATTTT.

J is TRBJ2-1 and V is TRBV2, with TRBD1 matching 8 bases. The J segment lost 8 bases and the V segment lost 7 bases, leaving 4 bases of the junction unmatched. This CDR3 has 12 residues. The V gene's germline CDR1 is SNHLY and CDR2 FYNNEI. CDR3 coding DNA: TGTGCCAGCAATCCGACAGGGGATGAGCAGTTCTTC. Its translation is CASNPTGDEQFF.

This chain uses TRBV19 with TRBJ2-4; D possibly corresponds to TRBD1 (5 bases). V was clipped by 8 bases and J by 3 bases, with 11 bases between them. CDR1 LNHDA and CDR2 SQIVND come from the germline V gene (reference sequence). CDR3 length: 13 amino acids. The CDR3 protein is CASQPGHKNIQYF. The CDR3 nucleotides are TGTGCCAGTCAACCAGGGCACAAAAACATTCAGTACTTC.

This clonotype was seen a few times. The chain is built from TRBV20-1 and TRBJ2-4, with TRBD1 as a possible D gene (6 bases). V was cut by 6 bases and J by 0 bases, with 15 bases left in between. The CDR3 sequence is 15 residues long. Germline CDR1 DFQATT, CDR2 SNEGSKA (reference sequence). CDR3: CSASLTGLAKNIQYF. The CDR3 region has the DNA TGCAGTGCAAGCCTGACAGGTCTAGCCAAAAACATTCAGTACTTC.

The chain recombines TRBV7-8 with TRBJ2-2, with D perhaps matching TRBD1 (6 bases). V was pared by 0 bases and J by 2 bases, with 16 bases between. The CDR3 extends over 18 amino acids. CDR1 and CDR2 from the germline V gene are SGHVS and FQNEAQ. CDR3 amino acids: CASSLAYRDTINTGELFF. The CDR3, as DNA: TGTGCCAGCAGCTTAGCATACCGGGACACGATAAACACCGGGGAGCTGTTTTTT.

The rearrangement joins TRBV7-6 to TRBJ1-1; D is undetermined. Germline lookup yields CDR1 SGHVS and CDR2 FNYEAQ. Trimming pared 6 bases from V and 1 base from J, leaving 6 bases between. This CDR3 has 12 amino acids. CDR3 sequence (DNA): TGTGCCAGCAGATACAGGAACACTGAAGCTTTCTTT. Protein product: CASRYRNTEAFF.

This clonotype was seen only a few times. The chain uses TRBV30 and TRBJ1-1, with D perhaps TRBD1 (6 bases). The CDR3 spans 14 residues. The germline V and J ends were trimmed by 0 bases and 0 bases, with 8 bases remaining between them. Germline CDR1 GTSNPN, CDR2 SVGIG (reference sequence). Here the CDR3 reads CAWSVRGLNTEAFF. CDR3 DNA sequence: TGTGCCTGGAGTGTCCGGGGGCTGAACACTGAAGCTTTCTTT.

The chain combines TRBV5-1 with TRBJ1-5; D gene uncertain. Trimming removed 2 bases from V and 4 bases from J, with 7 bases in between. The germline CDR1 and CDR2 sequences are SGHRS and YFSETQ. The CDR3 is 13 amino acids. CDR3 sequence reads: CASSLDRNQPQHF. The CDR3 DNA sequence: TGCGCCAGCAGCTTAGACCGAAATCAGCCCCAGCATTTT.

This sequence joins TRBV24-1 and TRBJ2-1; D is possibly TRBD1 or TRBD2 (5 bases each). V was clipped by 5 bases and J by 3 bases, with 13 bases between them. This CDR3 region has 15 residues. In germline, CDR1 is KGHDR, CDR2 SFDVKD. The DNA for the CDR3 is TGTGCCACCAGTGGCCTTGGGGGAGACTACAATGAGCAGTTCTTC. Protein sequence: CATSGLGGDYNEQFF.

This clonotype was counted between two and nine times. V gene TRBV7-2 combines with J gene TRBJ2-1; 9 bases align to TRBD2. J gave up 10 bases and V 1 base, and 11 bases lay outside the gene matches. This CDR3 region has 16 residues. Per the germline V gene, CDR1 is SGHTA and CDR2 is FQGNSA. Here the CDR3 DNA reads TGTGCCAGCAGCTTAGGTTTGCGGGGGGGCGCTGAAGAGCAGTTCTTC. Translating gives CASSLGLRGGAEEQFF. The variable domain in full, with the rest retrieved from reference TRBV7-2 and TRBJ2-1, is GAGVSQSPSNKVTEKGKDVELRCDPISGHTALYWYRQSLGQGLEFLIYFQGNSAPDKSGLPSDRFSAERTGGSVSTLTIQRTQQEDSAVYLCASSLGLRGGAEEQFFGPGTRLTVL.

In its sample, this clonotype was seen many times. V and J are TRBV23-1 and TRBJ2-6; TRBD1 matches 10 bases. TRBV23-1 belongs to the ORF category, with a function that is uncertain. The CDR3 spans 17 residues. V dropped 5 bases and J dropped 0; count of bases not matched to a gene: 4. CDR3 region: CASSEDRGSSGANVLTF. The CDR3, as DNA: TGCGCCAGCAGTGAGGACAGGGGGAGCTCTGGGGCCAACGTCCTGACTTTC.

In its sample, this clonotype was seen a few times. The V gene is TRBV24-1, the J gene TRBJ2-3, with a weak D call TRBD1 (6 bases). V shed 9 bases and J shed 0 bases, with 6 bases lying between them. CDR1 is KGHDR, CDR2 SFDVKD, per germline. The CDR3 contains 12 residues. The CDR3 loop is CATGGSTDTQYF. For the CDR3, the DNA is TGTGCCACCGGGGGCAGCACAGATACGCAGTATTTT.

This clonotype was counted at least ten times. The chain links TRBV7-6 to TRBJ2-3; D could derive from TRBD1 or TRBD2 (5 bases each). The CDR3 is 14 residues long. Germline CDR1 reads SGHVS; CDR2 reads FNYEAQ. V dropped 4 bases and J dropped 4 bases, with 12 bases sitting between them. CDR3 residues: CASSSRGGADTQYF. In nucleotides, the CDR3 is TGTGCCAGCAGCTCCCGTGGGGGAGCAGATACGCAGTATTTT.

The chain carries TRBV20-1 and TRBJ1-2; no firm D call. CDR1 DFQATT and CDR2 SNEGSKA come from the germline V gene (reference sequence). Trimming cost V 1 base and J 4 bases, with 16 bases left between them. The CDR3 extends over 15 amino acids. The chain's CDR3 is CSARAPNGRTYGYTF. The CDR3 DNA sequence: TGCAGTGCTAGAGCGCCCAATGGCCGAACCTATGGCTACACCTTC.

The V gene is TRBV29-1, the J gene TRBJ2-3; D is unresolved. The CDR3 is 10 residues long. Germline V gene sequence: CDR1 SQVTM, CDR2 ANQGSEA. V was trimmed by 4 bases and J by 4 bases, leaving 3 bases between them. As DNA, the CDR3 is TGCAGCGTTGGTGCAGATACGCAGTATTTT. Protein: CSVGADTQYF.

V gene TRBV24-1 combines with J gene TRBJ2-5, with 8 bases fitting TRBD2. The CDR3 is 16 amino acids. The germline V gene encodes CDR1 KGHDR and CDR2 SFDVKD. Unmatched junction bases numbered 15, after V lost 10 bases and J lost 3 bases. DNA of the CDR3: TGTGCCACTTCAGTGGGCGGGGGGATTGGAGAAGAGACCCAGTACTTC. Protein: CATSVGGGIGEETQYF.

This clonotype was seen a few times. The rearrangement links TRBV12-3 or TRBV12-4 to TRBJ2-1; 7 bases fit TRBD1. This CDR3 comprises 13 residues. V trimming: 4 bases; J trimming: 6 bases; junction bases outside the gene matches: 3. The CDR3 bases are TGTGCCAGCAGTTCTAACAGGGGCAATGAGCAGTTCTTC. It yields the protein CASSSNRGNEQFF.

V and J are TRBV13 and TRBJ2-3; TRBD2 matches at 13 bases. Germline loops: CDR1 PRHDT, CDR2 FYEKMQ (reference sequence). The CDR3 is 17 amino acids. After removal of 5 bases from V and 6 bases from J, the junction contained 11 bases not matched to a gene. The CDR3 here is CASSEWTSGGSKDTQYF. The DNA for the CDR3 is TGTGCCAGCAGCGAATGGACTAGCGGGGGATCTAAGGATACGCAGTATTTT.

This clonotype was seen ten or more times. This rearrangement joins TRBV7-8 to TRBJ2-3; D remains unclear. Germline CDR1 reads SGHVS; CDR2 reads FQNEAQ. V lost 3 bases, J lost 2 bases, and 15 bases lay in between. This CDR3 comprises 16 residues. CDR3 region: CASSFDPEIYTDTQYF. CDR3 in DNA: TGTGCCAGCAGCTTCGATCCGGAGATATACACAGATACGCAGTATTTT.

This clonotype was found many times. The V and J genes are TRBV6-4 and TRBJ2-7, with 9 bases lining up with TRBD2. Germline CDR1 reads MRHNA; CDR2 reads SNTAGT. V lost 6 bases, J lost 0 bases, and 3 bases stayed unmatched. The CDR3 is 14 residues long. CDR3: CASRGAGGSYEQYV. In nucleotides, the CDR3 is TGTGCCAGCAGAGGAGCGGGGGGCTCCTACGAGCAGTACGTC.

V is TRBV5-8 and J is TRBJ2-1; tentatively, D is TRBD2 (6 bases). Germline CDR1 SGHTS, CDR2 YDEGEE. The CDR3 runs to 16 residues. V was clipped by 5 bases and J by 1 base, with 16 bases between them. CDR3 region: CASRLFYGGSYNEQFF. CDR3 in DNA: TGTGCCAGCAGACTATTTTACGGGGGATCCTACAATGAGCAGTTCTTC.

This clonotype is a singleton in its sample. The J gene is TRBJ2-5, the V gene TRBV24-1; D might be TRBD1 or TRBD2, each matching 5 bases. The V end was cut by 4 bases, the J end by 1 base, with 12 bases between. The CDR3 has 15 amino acids. CDR1 is KGHDR and CDR2 is SFDVKD in the germline V gene. CDR3 nucleotide sequence: TGTGCCACCAGTGACCACCGGGGCCTCCAAGAGACCCAGTACTTC. Protein sequence: CATSDHRGLQETQYF.

This clonotype was found a few times. This chain uses TRBV7-9 with TRBJ1-1; no clear D gene. The V end lost 4 bases, the J end lost 2 bases, and 14 bases lay between the germline ends. The CDR3 is made up of 15 amino acids. Germline V gene lookup returns CDR1 SEHNR and CDR2 FQNEAQ (reference sequence). The CDR3 sequence: CASSSGSTPNTEAFF. The CDR3, as DNA: TGTGCCAGCAGCTCCGGCTCGACGCCTAACACTGAAGCTTTCTTT.